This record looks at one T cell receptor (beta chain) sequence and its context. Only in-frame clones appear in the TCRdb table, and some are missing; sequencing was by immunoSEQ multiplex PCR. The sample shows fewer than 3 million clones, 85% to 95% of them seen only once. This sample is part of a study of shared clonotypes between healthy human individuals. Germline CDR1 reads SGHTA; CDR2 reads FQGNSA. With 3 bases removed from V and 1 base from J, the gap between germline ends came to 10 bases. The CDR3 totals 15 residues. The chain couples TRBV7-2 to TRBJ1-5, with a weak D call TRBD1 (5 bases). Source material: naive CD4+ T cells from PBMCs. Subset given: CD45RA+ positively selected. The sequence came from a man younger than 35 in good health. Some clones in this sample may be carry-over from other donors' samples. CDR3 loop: CASSFVAGSNQPQHF. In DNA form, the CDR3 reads TGTGCCAGCAGCTTCGTGGCAGGGAGCAATCAGCCCCAGCATTTT.